Listed here are 32 T cell receptor beta chains from one sample, sequenced in a study of T-cell memory formation after mild COVID-19. One entry per CDR3 protein, called by TCRdb with MiXCR from the 5' RACE reads. The sample comprises approximately 290,000 distinct CDR3 sequences, 15% to 20% of which are singletons, and approximately 21% rests with the top ten. Sequencing used PBMCs or a T cell subset sorted from them (not recorded which). These receptors came from a man younger than 35 who had mild COVID-19 (a few samples of this study predate the infection). Cell type and time point are not known.

Only a few counts were recorded for this clonotype. The rearrangement joins TRBV18 to TRBJ2-7; a weak D match, TRBD2 (5 bases). Deletions cut 5 bases from V and 3 bases from J, with 11 bases between. The length of the CDR3 is 13 residues. CDR1 is KGHSH and CDR2 is LQKENI in the germline V gene. The DNA of the CDR3 is TGTGCCAGCTCAGAAGGACTGAACTACGAGCAGTACTTC. It translates to CASSEGLNYEQYF.

In this sample, this clonotype turned up many times. The chain combines TRBV27 with TRBJ2-1; 11 bases match TRBD2. V gave up 8 bases and J gave up 6 bases; unmatched junction bases: 18. CDR1 and CDR2 (germline): MNHEY, SMNVEV (reference sequence). The CDR3 runs 18 residues. In nucleotides, the CDR3 is TGTGCCAGCTCTGCCTTTCTTAGCGGGGGGGCCCAGGGCAATGAGCAGTTCTTC. Translating it yields CASSAFLSGGAQGNEQFF.

This chain connects TRBV28 to TRBJ1-2; D is uncertain. The CDR3 loop spans 14 amino acids. V gave up 4 bases and J gave up 2 bases, with 11 bases separating them. CDR1 MDHEN and CDR2 SYDVKM come from the germline V gene. The CDR3 nucleotides are TGTGCCAGCAGTTCCGTGGACTTAAACTATGGCTACACCTTC. Protein sequence: CASSSVDLNYGYTF.

The rearrangement joins TRBV11-2 to TRBJ1-3; the D is unclear. V lost 2 bases and J lost 0, with 5 bases in between. CDR1 and CDR2 from the germline V gene are SGHAT and FQNNGV. This CDR3 has 14 residues. Written as DNA, the CDR3 is TGTGCCAGCAGCTTAATGGGCTCTGGAAACACCATATATTTT. It codes for CASSLMGSGNTIYF. Complete variable domain (other parts from reference TRBV11-2 and TRBJ1-3): EAGVAQSPRYKIIEKRQSVAFWCNPISGHATLYWYQQILGQGPKLLIQFQNNGVVDDSQLPKDRFSAERLKGVDSTLKIQPAKLEDSAVYLCASSLMGSGNTIYFGEGSWLTVV.

The V gene is TRBV5-1, the J gene TRBJ1-4; 10 positions match TRBD1. The CDR3 totals 14 residues. CDR1 SGHRS and CDR2 YFSETQ come from the germline V gene. V trimming: 4 bases; J trimming: 8 bases; junction bases outside the gene matches: 5. CDR3 sequence: CASSPGTGEEKLFF. CDR3 nucleotides: TGCGCCAGCAGCCCCGGGACAGGGGAGGAAAAACTGTTTTTT.

The rearrangement uses TRBV12-3 or TRBV12-4 and TRBJ2-2; 9 nucleotides line up with TRBD1. Germline trimming cut 10 bases from V and 4 bases from J; bases unmatched to any gene: 19. The CDR3 has 18 amino acids. CDR3 DNA sequence: TGTGCCACCGCCCTTTACAAGGGACAGGGTGTAATCACCGGGGAGCTGTTTTTT. Amino acids: CATALYKGQGVITGELFF.

This clonotype was detected only a few times. This chain links TRBV20-1 with TRBJ1-1, with 7 bases identical to TRBD1. Per germline, CDR1 DFQATT and CDR2 SNEGSKA (reference sequence). V shed 6 bases, J shed 2 bases, and the junction held 6 bases outside the gene matches. The length of the CDR3 is 13 residues. The chain's CDR3 is CSARRDSNTEAFF. The CDR3 bases are TGCAGTGCAAGGAGGGACAGCAACACTGAAGCTTTCTTT.

This clonotype was counted ten times or more. This chain links TRBV5-1 with TRBJ2-1; no clear D gene. Germline V CDR1 and CDR2: SGHRS, YFSETQ. Trimming pared 1 base from V and 7 bases from J, leaving 6 bases between. This CDR3 region has 12 residues. The CDR3 nucleotides read TGCGCCAGCAGCTTGACCGAGAATGAGCAGTTCTTC. Translating it yields CASSLTENEQFF.

J is TRBJ2-3 and V is TRBV9; D remains unclear. The germline V gene has CDR1 SGDLS and CDR2 YYNGEE. The germline V and J ends were trimmed by 0 bases and 8 bases, with 7 bases remaining between them. The CDR3 is made up of 12 amino acids. In nucleotides, the CDR3 is TGTGCCAGCAGCGTAGAACTCGGTACGCAGTATTTT. Its translation: CASSVELGTQYF. The variable domain in full, completed from reference TRBV9 and TRBJ2-3, reads DSGVTQTPKHLITATGQRVTLRCSPRSGDLSVYWYQQSLDQGLQFLIQYYNGEERAKGNILERFSAQQFPDLHSELNLSSLELGDSALYFCASSVELGTQYFGPGTRLTVL.

The sample holds a few counts of this clonotype. The rearrangement links TRBV11-2 to TRBJ2-5; D remains unclear. The CDR3 length is 15 residues. Germline V lookup: CDR1 SGHAT, CDR2 FQNNGV. The ends were cut back, 1 base at V and 2 bases at J, with 11 bases in the middle. The CDR3 reads CASSLVGRRQETQYF. DNA for the CDR3: TGTGCCAGCAGCTTAGTAGGACGGCGTCAAGAGACCCAGTACTTC.

This clonotype was detected only a few times. The chain has TRBV5-1 and TRBJ1-1, with TRBD1 as a possible D gene (5 bases). Trimming cost V 6 bases and J 6 bases, with 12 bases left between them. CDR3 length: 12 amino acids. Germline assignment: CDR1 SGHRS and CDR2 YFSETQ. CDR3 amino acids: CASMGGGPEAFF. CDR3 nucleotide sequence: TGCGCCAGCATGGGGGGTGGGCCTGAAGCTTTCTTT.

The CDR3 here is CSVPAGGSEAFF. The DNA for the CDR3 is TGCAGCGTTCCGGCAGGGGGTTCTGAAGCTTTCTTT. This sequence joins TRBV29-1 and TRBJ1-1; 7 bases agree with TRBD1. Looked up from germline, CDR1 is SQVTM and CDR2 is ANQGSEA. Trimming removed 5 bases from V and 6 bases from J; junction bases left unmatched: 6. The CDR3 has 12 residues.

This clonotype was counted a few times. The rearrangement links TRBV28 to TRBJ1-1; D unresolved. V was pared by 6 bases and J by 5 bases, with 13 bases between. Germline CDR1 and CDR2: MDHEN and SYDVKM. This CDR3 contains 13 residues. The CDR3 here is CASRSGSWTEAFF. The CDR3 DNA follows: TGTGCCAGCAGGTCAGGTAGTTGGACTGAAGCTTTCTTT.

Only a few counts were recorded for this clonotype. This chain joins TRBV20-1 and TRBJ2-7; TRBD2 aligns across 9 bases. The CDR3 has 15 amino acids. Germline V gene data show CDR1 as DFQATT and CDR2 as SNEGSKA (reference sequence). Trimming cost V 4 bases and J 2 bases; bases outside gene matches: 9. The CDR3 protein is CSATTGRGGTYEQYF. CDR3 coding DNA: TGCAGTGCTACCACTGGGCGGGGGGGCACCTACGAGCAGTACTTC.

This chain links TRBV7-8 with TRBJ2-7; the D is unclear. V was trimmed by 4 bases and J by 3 bases, leaving 13 bases between them. From germline, CDR1 is SGHVS and CDR2 FQNEAQ. This CDR3 has 14 residues. DNA for the CDR3: TGTGCCAGCAGCTCCGTGACGGCAGACTACGAGCAGTACTTC. Protein sequence: CASSSVTADYEQYF.

The chain combines TRBV28 with TRBJ2-7; perhaps TRBD1 as D (6 bases). Deletions cut 2 bases from V and 5 bases from J, with 10 bases between. The CDR3 has 13 residues. The germline CDR1 and CDR2 sequences are MDHEN and SYDVKM. CDR3 sequence (DNA): TGTGCCAGCAGTTTAGTACAGGGTAACGAGCAGTACGTC. Translated: CASSLVQGNEQYV.

This chain joins TRBV2 and TRBJ2-1; maybe TRBD2 (7 bases). With 8 bases removed from V and 4 bases from J, the gap between germline ends came to 18 bases. This CDR3 has 15 residues. Per germline, CDR1 SNHLY and CDR2 FYNNEI. DNA of the CDR3: TGTGCCAGCTCCCCGGGGCGGGGGCCTTACAATGAGCAGTTCTTC. Encoded protein: CASSPGRGPYNEQFF.

This clonotype was observed a handful of times. This chain links TRBV12-3 or TRBV12-4 with TRBJ1-1, with 7 bases matching TRBD1. CDR3 length: 14 amino acids. V gave up 6 bases and J gave up 11 bases; unmatched junction bases: 15. The CDR3 here is CASRYGQDGSGAFF. Written as DNA, the CDR3 is TGTGCCAGCAGATACGGACAGGATGGCTCCGGCGCTTTCTTT.

The chain recombines TRBV20-1 with TRBJ1-1; TRBD1 is a possible D gene (5 bases). Trimming left V 5 bases short and J 1 base short, with 8 bases between. CDR1 and CDR2 from the germline V gene are DFQATT and SNEGSKA (reference sequence). The CDR3 is 12 residues long. CDR3: CSAAGSNTEAFF. In DNA, the CDR3 is TGCAGTGCTGCAGGGTCGAACACTGAAGCTTTCTTT.

The CDR3 here is CASSLGQAGEQYV. In nucleotides, the CDR3 is TGTGCCAGCAGCTTGGGGCAGGCTGGGGAGCAGTACGTC. The rearrangement joins TRBV5-4 to TRBJ2-7; D remains unclear. Germline V gene lookup returns CDR1 SGHNT and CDR2 YYREEE (reference sequence). This CDR3 region has 13 residues. Trimming stripped 0 bases from V and 7 bases from J, with 11 bases between.

This clonotype was recorded a few times. V gene TRBV6-5 combines with J gene TRBJ1-1; D gene ambiguous. Trimming took 5 bases from V and 5 from J, leaving 9 bases between them. This CDR3 region has 12 residues. CDR1 is MNHEY, CDR2 SVGAGI, per germline. CDR3 DNA: TGTGCCAGCAGTGCCTCGTATACTGAAGCTTTCTTT. Its translation is CASSASYTEAFF.

The chain carries TRBV19 and TRBJ1-1; TRBD1 matches 9 bases. V shed 6 bases and J 11 bases; nucleotides not matched to a gene: 13. The CDR3 loop spans 14 amino acids. Germline V lookup: CDR1 LNHDA, CDR2 SQIVND (reference sequence). The CDR3 region is CASRTAQGADWAFF. The CDR3 nucleotides read TGTGCCAGTAGAACGGCACAGGGGGCCGATTGGGCTTTCTTT.

In this sample, this clonotype turned up a few times. CDR3 in amino acids: CASSFESSPPETQYF. The CDR3 region has the DNA TGTGCCAGCAGCTTCGAATCGTCACCCCCAGAGACCCAGTACTTC. This sequence joins TRBV11-2 and TRBJ2-5, with unresolved D. The CDR3 is made up of 15 amino acids. The germline CDR1 and CDR2 sequences are SGHAT and FQNNGV. V shed 3 bases and J shed 4 bases, with 15 bases lying between them. The full variable domain, with the rest looked up from reference TRBV11-2 and TRBJ2-5, is EAGVAQSPRYKIIEKRQSVAFWCNPISGHATLYWYQQILGQGPKLLIQFQNNGVVDDSQLPKDRFSAERLKGVDSTLKIQPAKLEDSAVYLCASSFESSPPETQYFGPGTRLLVL.

The chain employs TRBV5-1 and TRBJ2-5; D is perhaps TRBD1 or TRBD2 (5 bases each). The CDR3 contains 16 residues. From germline, CDR1 is SGHRS and CDR2 YFSETQ. V lost 0 bases, J lost 5 bases, and 17 bases lay in between. The CDR3 DNA reads as TGCGCCAGCAGCTTGGAGGGACGGCGAAAGATGGAGACCCAGTACTTC. This codes for CASSLEGRRKMETQYF.

This clonotype has more than one count but fewer than ten. This chain links TRBV12-5 with TRBJ1-6, with D possibly being TRBD1 (6 bases). Deletions cut 5 bases from V and 4 bases from J, with 12 bases between. CDR3 length: 15 amino acids. Germline V gives CDR1 LGHNT, CDR2 FRNRAP. CDR3 in DNA: TGTGCTAGTGGTCAAGGACAGAATTATAATTCACCCCTCCACTTT. It specifies CASGQGQNYNSPLHF. Filled out from reference TRBV12-5 and TRBJ1-6, the complete variable domain reads DARVTQTPRHKVTEMGQEVTMRCQPILGHNTVFWYRQTMMQGLELLAYFRNRAPLDDSGMPKDRFSAEMPDATLATLKIQPSEPRDSAVYFCASGQGQNYNSPLHFGNGTRLTVT.

This clonotype was counted between two and nine times. The CDR3 here is CASSHGPNTGELFF. CDR3 nucleotide sequence: TGCGCCAGCAGCCATGGACCGAACACCGGGGAGCTGTTTTTT. V gene TRBV4-1 combines with J gene TRBJ2-2; D remains unclear. The CDR3 runs to 14 residues. V dropped 3 bases and J dropped 0 bases, with 5 bases sitting between them. Germline-derived CDR1 and CDR2 are MGHRA and YSYEKL.

The rearrangement uses TRBV7-6 and TRBJ2-7; 7 positions match TRBD1. Germline loops: CDR1 SGHVS, CDR2 FNYEAQ. CDR3 length: 13 residues. J lost 6 bases, V lost 4 bases, and 6 bases had no gene match. This CDR3 is CASSSSTGSEQYV. CDR3 sequence (DNA): TGTGCCAGCAGCTCGTCGACAGGGAGCGAGCAGTACGTC.

This clonotype occurred a few times. The J gene is TRBJ1-3, the V gene TRBV20-1; D is possibly TRBD1 (5 bases). V lost 3 bases and J lost 4, with 16 bases in between. Germline V CDR1 and CDR2: DFQATT, SNEGSKA (reference sequence). The CDR3 is 15 residues long. The CDR3 sequence is CSARVAQGSGNTIYF. The CDR3 bases are TGCAGTGCTAGGGTGGCCCAGGGTTCGGGAAACACCATATATTTT.

V gene TRBV5-1 combines with J gene TRBJ1-1, with a possible D match to TRBD1 (6 bases). Germline CDR1 reads SGHRS; CDR2 reads YFSETQ. Trimming took 0 bases from V and 9 from J, leaving 12 bases between them. The length of the CDR3 is 13 residues. The CDR3 DNA is TGCGCCAGCAGCTTGGTTCCGGGGGGGCAAGCTTTCTTT. The encoded protein is CASSLVPGGQAFF.

The chain couples TRBV20-1 to TRBJ2-1, with 11 nucleotides matching TRBD2. Germline V CDR1 and CDR2: DFQATT, SNEGSKA (reference sequence). Trimming took 1 base from V and 2 from J; bases not matched to a gene: 4. There are 16 residues in the CDR3. The CDR3 protein is CSARGTSGGAYNEQFF. The DNA of the CDR3 is TGCAGTGCTAGAGGTACTAGCGGGGGTGCCTACAATGAGCAGTTCTTC.

This clonotype was seen more than once but under ten times. The gene calls are TRBV5-6 and TRBJ2-5, with 11 bases identical to TRBD1. The J segment lost 5 bases and the V segment lost 2 bases, leaving 5 bases of the junction unmatched. Germline CDR1 reads SGHDT; CDR2 reads YYEEEE. The CDR3 loop spans 15 amino acids. The CDR3 bases are TGTGCCAGCAGCTTCGGACAGGGGGCAATGGAGACCCAGTACTTC. Protein: CASSFGQGAMETQYF.

This clonotype has more than one count but fewer than ten. The chain is built from TRBV20-1 and TRBJ2-5, with D maybe TRBD2 (5 bases). Per germline, CDR1 DFQATT and CDR2 SNEGSKA (reference sequence). Deletions cut 0 bases from V and 7 bases from J, with 6 bases between. The length of the CDR3 is 11 residues. In DNA, the CDR3 is TGCAGTGCTAGAGATCGGGGGACCCAGTACTTC. Its translation: CSARDRGTQYF.